The 10 T cell receptor beta chains below come from one sample, sequenced in a study of blood T cell repertoires in COVID-19. Measured with immunoSEQ multiplex PCR; TCRdb has only the in-frame clones, and not every one. The sample contains about 73,000 clones, 84% of which appear only once. The sample consisted of peripheral blood. These receptors came from a human donor in a cohort sampled during active COVID-19.

The chain links TRBV14 to TRBJ2-7; 11 bases fit TRBD1. In germline, CDR1 is SGHDN, CDR2 FVKESK. V lost 3 bases to trimming and J lost 3 bases; unmatched junction nucleotides: 1. The CDR3 loop spans 14 amino acids. Written as DNA, the CDR3 is TGTGCCAGCAGCCAGGACAGGGGGCACTACGAGCAGTACTTC. Translating gives CASSQDRGHYEQYF. Variable domain in full (rest from reference TRBV14 and TRBJ2-7): EAGVTQFPSHSVIEKGQTVTLRCDPISGHDNLYWYRRVMGKEIKFLLHFVKESKQDESGMPNNRFLAERTGGTYSTLKVQPAELEDSGVYFCASSQDRGHYEQYFGPGTRLTVT.

The chain couples TRBV6-4 to TRBJ2-3, with 7 bases fitting TRBD2. V trimming: 3 bases; J trimming: 4 bases; junction bases outside the gene matches: 7. The CDR3 sequence is 15 residues long. CDR1 MRHNA and CDR2 SNTAGT come from the germline V gene. The CDR3 sequence: CASSDHRGVADTQYF. CDR3 coding DNA: TGTGCCAGCAGTGATCATCGGGGGGTCGCAGATACGCAGTATTTT.

This chain's CDR3 is CASSPGQGLQGGYTF. In nucleotides, the CDR3 is TGTGCCAGCAGCCCGGGACAGGGCCTCCAAGGGGGCTACACCTTC. The V and J genes are TRBV5-5 and TRBJ1-2, with 9 bases aligning to TRBD1. The CDR3 runs 15 residues. V dropped 4 bases and J dropped 8; count of bases not matched to a gene: 12. Germline V lookup: CDR1 SGHKS, CDR2 YYEKEE (reference sequence).

This clone was counted once. V and J are TRBV18 and TRBJ2-7; 8 nucleotides match TRBD2. Germline-derived CDR1 and CDR2 are KGHSH and LQKENI. CDR3 length equals 15 residues. Trimming took 1 base from V and 3 from J; bases not matched to a gene: 5. The CDR3 coding sequence is TGTGCCAGCTCACCACTATCGGGGGGGCTCTACGAGCAGTACTTC. Amino acids: CASSPLSGGLYEQYF.

This CDR3 is CASSLGGGPHTGELFF. CDR3 nucleotides: TGTGCCAGCAGCTTAGGCGGGGGGCCCCACACCGGGGAGCTGTTTTTT. This chain joins TRBV5-5 and TRBJ2-2, with TRBD2 matching over 8 bases. This CDR3 is built from 16 residues. Germline-derived CDR1 and CDR2 are SGHKS and YYEKEE (reference sequence). Trimming took 2 bases from V and 3 from J; bases not matched to a gene: 6. Looking up the rest from reference TRBV5-5 and TRBJ2-2 gives the full variable domain: DAGVTQSPTHLIKTRGQQVTLRCSPISGHKSVSWYQQVLGQGPQFIFQYYEKEERGRGNFPDRFSARQFPNYSSELNVNALLLGDSALYLCASSLGGGPHTGELFFGEGSRLTVL.

This clone was detected only a few times. J is TRBJ1-6 and V is TRBV5-1, with D possibly being TRBD1 (5 bases). V lost 0 bases and J 6 bases, leaving 10 bases between the germline ends. The CDR3 loop spans 15 amino acids. CDR1 and CDR2 from the germline V gene are SGHRS and YFSETQ. CDR3 nucleotides: TGCGCCAGCAGCTTGGCGTACAGGTCTAATTCACCCCTCCACTTT. Translated: CASSLAYRSNSPLHF. Drawing the rest from reference TRBV5-1 and TRBJ1-6, the complete variable domain is KAGVTQTPRYLIKTRGQQVTLSCSPISGHRSVSWYQQTPGQGLQFLFEYFSETQRNKGNFPGRFSGRQFSNSRSEMNVSTLELGDSALYLCASSLAYRSNSPLHFGNGTRLTVT.

V usage is TRBV13 and J usage is TRBJ1-3; the D gene is possibly TRBD1 (6 bases). Trimming removed 5 bases at V and 2 bases at J, with 19 bases between. There are 17 residues in the CDR3. Germline loops: CDR1 PRHDT, CDR2 FYEKMQ (reference sequence). The CDR3 nucleotides read TGTGCCAGCAGCCTCTCCACAGGGATTAGGGCTGGAAACACCATATATTTT. Translated: CASSLSTGIRAGNTIYF.

This clone was recorded only once. The chain is built from TRBV4-3 and TRBJ1-2; tentative D call: TRBD1 (5 bases). There are 16 residues in the CDR3. V was pared by 0 bases and J by 4 bases, with 15 bases between. The germline V gene has CDR1 LGHNA and CDR2 YSLEER. CDR3 loop: CASSQDGPRAFYGYTF. Written as DNA, the CDR3 is TGCGCCAGCAGCCAAGATGGTCCCAGGGCCTTCTATGGCTACACCTTC.

This rearrangement joins TRBV4-2 to TRBJ2-1; 9 nucleotides agree with TRBD2. This CDR3 comprises 16 residues. CDR1 and CDR2 (germline): LGHNA, YNFKEQ. J gave up 8 bases and V 1 base, and 9 bases lay outside the gene matches. The CDR3 DNA reads as TGTGCCAGCAGCCAAGGCATCCTAGCGGGGATTGATGAGCAGTTCTTC. This translates into CASSQGILAGIDEQFF.

The chain links TRBV7-9 to TRBJ1-2; D gene unclear. The ends were cut back, 5 bases at V and 4 bases at J, with 14 bases in the middle. The CDR3 sequence is 14 residues long. Germline CDR1 and CDR2: SEHNR and FQNEAQ (reference sequence). The CDR3 sequence is CASSLSPQSYGYTF. Here the CDR3 DNA reads TGTGCCAGCAGCCTTAGCCCGCAGTCCTATGGCTACACCTTC.